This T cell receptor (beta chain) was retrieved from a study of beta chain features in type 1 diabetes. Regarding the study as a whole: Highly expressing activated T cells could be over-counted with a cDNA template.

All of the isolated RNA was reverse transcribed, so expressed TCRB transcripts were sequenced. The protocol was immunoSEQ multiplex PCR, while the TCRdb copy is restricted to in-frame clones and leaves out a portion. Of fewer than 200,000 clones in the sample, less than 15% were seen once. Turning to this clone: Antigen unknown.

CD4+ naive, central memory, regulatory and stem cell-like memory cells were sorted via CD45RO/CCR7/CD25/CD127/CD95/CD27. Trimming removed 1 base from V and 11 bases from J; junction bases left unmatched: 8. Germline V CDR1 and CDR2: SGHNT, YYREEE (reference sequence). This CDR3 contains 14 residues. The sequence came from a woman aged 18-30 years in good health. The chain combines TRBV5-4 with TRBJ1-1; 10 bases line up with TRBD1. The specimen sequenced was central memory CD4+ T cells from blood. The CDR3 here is CASSLPRQGAGAFF. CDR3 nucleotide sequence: TGTGCCAGCAGCTTGCCTCGACAGGGGGCTGGGGCTTTCTTT.